The source of this TCR beta chain is a study of spatial heterogeneity in lung cancer. Carried by each TCR cDNA molecule was a unique molecular identifier. TCRdb re-called the 5' RACE reads with MiXCR, one entry per CDR3 protein. The sample contains tens of thousands of distinct CDR3 sequences, roughly 13% of which appear only once. Time point in this sample: sample taken at primary tumor resection. Samples were obtained from approximately 76 donors, all untreated early-stage non-small cell lung cancer patients. Whole RNA came from tumor, nontumor lung or frozen PBMC and was sequenced without being sorted. Findings and caveats of the study: In blood, ubiquitous expanded tumor TCRs appeared more at resection than follow-up.

This CDR3 is built from 15 residues. V was clipped by 4 bases and J by 5 bases; unmatched bases: 8. The germline V gene has CDR1 LGHNA and CDR2 YNFKEQ. Notes on this clonotype: As yet, its antigen is unknown.

The sample in question was PBMCs, obtained at surgery. The chain uses TRBV4-2 and TRBJ1-3; 7 bases line up with TRBD1. The source of this sequence is a male donor with early-stage non-small cell lung cancer. The CDR3 sequence: CASSLQGERRNTIYF. CDR3 DNA sequence: TGTGCCAGCAGCCTCCAGGGGGAAAGAAGAAACACCATATATTTT.